This T cell receptor (beta chain) stems from a study of shared clonotypes between healthy human individuals. Trimming cost V 3 bases and J 1 base, with 12 bases left between them. Germline V CDR1 and CDR2: WNHNN, SYGVQD (reference sequence). The CDR3 spans 16 residues. Clones were sequenced by immunoSEQ multiplex PCR, and TCRdb holds only the in-frame ones, with some missing. The sample lists 1,400,000 or so clones; around 98.5% were seen once. Sequenced: naive CD4+ T cells sorted from blood. Indicated subset: CD45RA+ positively selected. The genes are TRBV10-1 and TRBJ2-2; D is possibly TRBD2 (5 bases). This TCR was sampled from a man aged 25 to 40 in good health. CDR3 in DNA: TGCGCCAGCAGTGAAGTCCGGAGGCTGAACACCGGGGAGCTGTTTTTT. This gives the protein CASSEVRRLNTGELFF.